Below, 4 T cell receptor beta chains from the same sample are listed, as sequenced in a study of technical replicates of blood from several donors. Some clones are missing from TCRdb's copy, which holds only in-frame ones; the method was immunoSEQ multiplex PCR. Of tens of thousands of clones in the sample, roughly 93% were seen once. Sequenced material: T cells isolated from PBMCs. The receptor set was obtained from a human donor in good health.

The rearrangement uses TRBV27 and TRBJ2-7; unclear D gene. This CDR3 is built from 14 residues. Germline V gene sequence: CDR1 MNHEY, CDR2 SMNVEV (reference sequence). The V end was cut by 0 bases, the J end by 7 bases, with 13 bases between. For the CDR3, the DNA is TGTGCCAGCAGTTTATCGCCAATCTTCGGGGAGCAGTACTTC. It translates to CASSLSPIFGEQYF.

The chain carries TRBV7-8 and TRBJ2-7; 9 bases line up with TRBD2. Germline loops: CDR1 SGHVS, CDR2 FQNEAQ. There are 15 residues in the CDR3. V lost 0 bases, J lost 5 bases, and 5 bases stayed unmatched. The CDR3 bases are TGTGCCAGCAGCTTAGCGCTACTAGCGGGCGACGAGCAGTACTTC. This sequence encodes CASSLALLAGDEQYF.

The chain carries TRBV30 and TRBJ1-4; 8 nucleotides agree with TRBD1. The CDR3 has 14 residues. Per the germline V gene, CDR1 is GTSNPN and CDR2 is SVGIG (reference sequence). With V trimmed by 0 bases and J by 7 bases, 4 bases remained unmatched. The CDR3 bases are TGTGCCTGGAGTGTAGGGACAGGTCCTGAAAAACTGTTTTTT. Amino acids: CAWSVGTGPEKLFF.

This clone came up a few times. The chain recombines TRBV2 with TRBJ2-1, with 8 positions matching TRBD2. CDR3 length equals 15 residues. The J segment lost 5 bases and the V segment lost 6 bases, leaving 9 bases of the junction unmatched. Germline V gene data show CDR1 as SNHLY and CDR2 as FYNNEI. The CDR3 loop is CASREVAGRDNEQFF. In DNA form, the CDR3 reads TGTGCCAGCAGGGAGGTAGCGGGGAGGGACAATGAGCAGTTCTTC.